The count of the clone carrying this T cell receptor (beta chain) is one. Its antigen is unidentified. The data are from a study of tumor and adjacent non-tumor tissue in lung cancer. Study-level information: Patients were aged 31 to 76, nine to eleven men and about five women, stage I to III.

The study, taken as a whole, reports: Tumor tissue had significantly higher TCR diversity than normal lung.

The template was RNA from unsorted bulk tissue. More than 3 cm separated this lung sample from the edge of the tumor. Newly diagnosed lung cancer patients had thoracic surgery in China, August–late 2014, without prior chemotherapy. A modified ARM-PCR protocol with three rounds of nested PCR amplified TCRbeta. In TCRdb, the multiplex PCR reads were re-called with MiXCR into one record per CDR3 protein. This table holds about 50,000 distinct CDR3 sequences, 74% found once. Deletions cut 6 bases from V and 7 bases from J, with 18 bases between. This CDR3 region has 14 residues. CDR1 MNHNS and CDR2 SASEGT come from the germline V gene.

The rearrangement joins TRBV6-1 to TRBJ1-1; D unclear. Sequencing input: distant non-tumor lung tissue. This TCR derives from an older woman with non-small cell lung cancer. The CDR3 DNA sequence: TGTGCCAGCAGGACCGCCGGCAGGAATATTGAAGCTTTCTTT. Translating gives CASRTAGRNIEAFF.